Given below is one T cell receptor (beta chain) in context. Its antigen is undetermined. Measured with immunoSEQ multiplex PCR; TCRdb has only the in-frame clones, and not every one. Among about 510,000 clones listed, roughly 95% were seen once. These data belong to a study of shared clonotypes between healthy human individuals. The CDR3 covers 14 residues. The germline CDR1 and CDR2 sequences are SEHNR and FQNEAQ (reference sequence). Study-level findings and limits: Sampling involved blood alone; tissue repertoires likely differ.

The chain carries TRBV7-9 and TRBJ2-5; D is unresolved. Judging by the DNA end, TRBJ2-7 fits better; the J call may be wrong. The sequence was obtained from a woman in her twenties or thirties in good health. What was sequenced was naive CD4+ T cells sorted from blood. Subset denoted: CD45RA+ positively selected. This CDR3 is CASSYPTNSYEQYF. The CDR3 DNA reads as TGTGCCAGCAGCTATCCGACAAATTCCTACGAGCAGTACTTC.